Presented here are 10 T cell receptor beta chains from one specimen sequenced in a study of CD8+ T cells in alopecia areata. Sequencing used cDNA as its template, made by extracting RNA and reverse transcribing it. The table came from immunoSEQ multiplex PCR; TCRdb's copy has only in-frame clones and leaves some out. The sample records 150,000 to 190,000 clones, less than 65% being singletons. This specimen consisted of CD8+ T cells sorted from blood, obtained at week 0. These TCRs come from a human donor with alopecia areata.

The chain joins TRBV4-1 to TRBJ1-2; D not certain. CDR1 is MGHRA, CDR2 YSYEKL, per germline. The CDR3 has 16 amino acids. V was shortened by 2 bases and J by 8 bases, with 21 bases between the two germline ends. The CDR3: CASSQKRSVPQGGYTF. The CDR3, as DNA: TGCGCCAGCAGCCAAAAAAGGAGCGTCCCACAAGGAGGCTACACCTTC.

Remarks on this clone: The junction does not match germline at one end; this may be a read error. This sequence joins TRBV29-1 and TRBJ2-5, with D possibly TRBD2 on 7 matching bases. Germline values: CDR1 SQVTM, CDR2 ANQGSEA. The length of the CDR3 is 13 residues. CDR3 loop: CSVERRGQGTQYF. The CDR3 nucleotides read TGCAGCGTTGAACGGCGGGGGCAAGGGACCCAGTACTTC.

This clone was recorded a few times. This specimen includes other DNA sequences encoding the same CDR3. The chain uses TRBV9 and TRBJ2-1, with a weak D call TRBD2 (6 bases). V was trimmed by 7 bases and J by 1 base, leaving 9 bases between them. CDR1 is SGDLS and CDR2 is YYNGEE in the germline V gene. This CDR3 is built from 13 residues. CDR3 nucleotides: TGTGCCAGCGGGGGGAGTTCCTACAATGAGCAGTTCTTC. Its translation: CASGGSSYNEQFF.

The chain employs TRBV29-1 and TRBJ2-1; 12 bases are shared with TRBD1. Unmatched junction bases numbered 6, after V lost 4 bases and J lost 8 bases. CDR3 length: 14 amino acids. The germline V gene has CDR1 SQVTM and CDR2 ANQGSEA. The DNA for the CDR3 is TGCAGCGTTGTCGGGACAGGGGGCAGAGATGAGCAGTTCTTC. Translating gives CSVVGTGGRDEQFF.

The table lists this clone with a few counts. The CDR3: CASSQENRAGETQYF. CDR3 coding DNA: TGCGCCAGCAGCCAAGAAAACAGGGCTGGAGAGACCCAGTACTTC. The genes are TRBV4-3 and TRBJ2-5; D is possibly TRBD1 (6 bases). CDR1 and CDR2 from the germline V gene are LGHNA and YSLEER. Trimming pared 0 bases from V and 4 bases from J, leaving 12 bases between. CDR3 length: 15 amino acids.

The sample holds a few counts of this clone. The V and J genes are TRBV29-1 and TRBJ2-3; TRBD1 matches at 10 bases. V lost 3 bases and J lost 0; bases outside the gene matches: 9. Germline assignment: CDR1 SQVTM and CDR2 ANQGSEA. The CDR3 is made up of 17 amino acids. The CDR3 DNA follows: TGCAGCGTTGACGGGACAGGGGTTATACCTAGCACAGATACGCAGTATTTT. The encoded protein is CSVDGTGVIPSTDTQYF.

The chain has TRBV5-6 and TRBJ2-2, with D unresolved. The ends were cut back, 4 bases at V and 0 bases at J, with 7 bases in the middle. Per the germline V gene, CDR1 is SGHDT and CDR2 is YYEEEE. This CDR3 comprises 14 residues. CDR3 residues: CASSKGTNTGELFF. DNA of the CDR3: TGTGCCAGCAGCAAGGGAACGAACACCGGGGAGCTGTTTTTT.

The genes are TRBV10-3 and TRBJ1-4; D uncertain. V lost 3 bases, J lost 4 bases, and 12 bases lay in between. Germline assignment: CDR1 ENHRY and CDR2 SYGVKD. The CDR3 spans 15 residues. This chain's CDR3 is CAISESQGRNEKLFF. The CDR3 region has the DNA TGTGCCATCAGTGAATCCCAAGGCCGTAATGAAAAACTGTTTTTT.

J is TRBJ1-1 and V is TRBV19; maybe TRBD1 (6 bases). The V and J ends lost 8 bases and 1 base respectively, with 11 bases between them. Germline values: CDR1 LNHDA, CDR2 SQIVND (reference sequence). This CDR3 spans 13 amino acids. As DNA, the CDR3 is TGTGCCAGTTTTACACAGGGGAACACTGAAGCTTTCTTT. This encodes CASFTQGNTEAFF. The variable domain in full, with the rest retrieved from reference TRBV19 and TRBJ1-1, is DGGITQSPKYLFRKEGQNVTLSCEQNLNHDAMYWYRQDPGQGLRLIYYSQIVNDFQKGDIAEGYSVSREKKESFPLTVTSAQKNPTAFYLCASFTQGNTEAFFGQGTRLTVV.

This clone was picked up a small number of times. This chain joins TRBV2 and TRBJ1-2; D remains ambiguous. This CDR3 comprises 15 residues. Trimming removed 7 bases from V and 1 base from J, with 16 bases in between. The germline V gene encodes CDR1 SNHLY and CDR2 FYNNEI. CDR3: CASNGLTTINYGYTF. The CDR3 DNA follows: TGTGCCAGCAACGGCCTCACCACCATTAACTATGGCTACACCTTC.